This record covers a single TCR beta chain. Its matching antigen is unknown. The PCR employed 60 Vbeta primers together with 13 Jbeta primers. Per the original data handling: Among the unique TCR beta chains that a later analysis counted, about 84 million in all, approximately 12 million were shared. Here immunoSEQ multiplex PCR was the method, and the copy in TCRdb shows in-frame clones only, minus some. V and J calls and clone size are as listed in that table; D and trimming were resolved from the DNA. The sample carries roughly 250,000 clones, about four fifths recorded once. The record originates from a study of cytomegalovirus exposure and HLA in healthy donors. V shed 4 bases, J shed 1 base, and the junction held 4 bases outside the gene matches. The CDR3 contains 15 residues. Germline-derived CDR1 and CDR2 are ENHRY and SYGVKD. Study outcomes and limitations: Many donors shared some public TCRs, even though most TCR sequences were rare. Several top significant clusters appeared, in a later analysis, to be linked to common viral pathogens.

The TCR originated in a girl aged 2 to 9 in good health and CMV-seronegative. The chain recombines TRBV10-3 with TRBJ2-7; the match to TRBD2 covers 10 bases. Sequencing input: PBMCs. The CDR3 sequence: CAISGLAGGSYEQYF. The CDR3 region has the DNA TGTGCCATCAGTGGATTAGCGGGGGGATCCTACGAGCAGTACTTC.